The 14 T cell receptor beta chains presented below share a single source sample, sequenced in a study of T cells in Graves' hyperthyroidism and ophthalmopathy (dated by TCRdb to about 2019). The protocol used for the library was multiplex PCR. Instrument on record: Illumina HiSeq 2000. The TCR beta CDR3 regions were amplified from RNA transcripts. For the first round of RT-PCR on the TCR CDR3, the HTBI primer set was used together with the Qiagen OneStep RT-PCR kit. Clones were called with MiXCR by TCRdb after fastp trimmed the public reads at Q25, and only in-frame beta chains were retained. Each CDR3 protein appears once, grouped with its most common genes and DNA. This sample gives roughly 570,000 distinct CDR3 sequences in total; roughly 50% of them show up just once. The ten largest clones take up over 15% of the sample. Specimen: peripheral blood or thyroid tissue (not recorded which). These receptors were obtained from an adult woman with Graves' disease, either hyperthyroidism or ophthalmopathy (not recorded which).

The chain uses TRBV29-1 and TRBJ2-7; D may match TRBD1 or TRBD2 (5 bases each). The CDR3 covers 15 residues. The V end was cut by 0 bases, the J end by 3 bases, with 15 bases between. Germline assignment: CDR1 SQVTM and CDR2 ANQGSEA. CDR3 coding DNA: TGCAGCGTTGAAGATTGGGCACGTGGGGGCTACGAGCAGTACTTC. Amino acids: CSVEDWARGGYEQYF.

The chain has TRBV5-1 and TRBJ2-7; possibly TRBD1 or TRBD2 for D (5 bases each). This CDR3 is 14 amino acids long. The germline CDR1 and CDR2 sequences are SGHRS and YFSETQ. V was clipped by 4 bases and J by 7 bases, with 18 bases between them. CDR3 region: CASSPQGPYQEQYF. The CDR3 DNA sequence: TGCGCCAGCAGCCCGCAGGGACCGTACCAAGAGCAGTACTTC.

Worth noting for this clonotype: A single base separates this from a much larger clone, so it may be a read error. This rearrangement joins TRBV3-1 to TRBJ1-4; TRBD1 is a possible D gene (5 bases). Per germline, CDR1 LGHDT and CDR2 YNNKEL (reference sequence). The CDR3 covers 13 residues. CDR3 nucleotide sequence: TGTGCCAGCAGCCTTGCAGGGCGTGTAAAACTGTGTTTT. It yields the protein CASSLAGRVKLCF.

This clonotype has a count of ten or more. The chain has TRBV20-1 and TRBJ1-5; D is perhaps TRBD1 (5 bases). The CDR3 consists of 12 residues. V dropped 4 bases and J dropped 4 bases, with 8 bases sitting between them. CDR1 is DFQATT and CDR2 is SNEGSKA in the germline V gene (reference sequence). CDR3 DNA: TGCAGTGCTACCCAGGGAAATCAGCCCCAGCATTTT. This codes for CSATQGNQPQHF.

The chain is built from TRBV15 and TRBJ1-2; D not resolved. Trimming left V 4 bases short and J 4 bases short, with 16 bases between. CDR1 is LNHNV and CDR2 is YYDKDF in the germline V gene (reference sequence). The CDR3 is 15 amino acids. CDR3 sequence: CATSIRGGSPYGYTF. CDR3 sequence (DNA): TGTGCCACCAGCATTCGAGGTGGCAGCCCCTATGGCTACACCTTC.

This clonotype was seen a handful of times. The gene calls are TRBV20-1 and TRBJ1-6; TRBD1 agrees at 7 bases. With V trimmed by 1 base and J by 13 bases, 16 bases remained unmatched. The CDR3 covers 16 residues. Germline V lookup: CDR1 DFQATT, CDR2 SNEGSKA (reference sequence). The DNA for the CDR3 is TGCAGTGCTAGAGCGCCGACAGGGCTATACAATCAGCCCCTCCACTTT. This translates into CSARAPTGLYNQPLHF.

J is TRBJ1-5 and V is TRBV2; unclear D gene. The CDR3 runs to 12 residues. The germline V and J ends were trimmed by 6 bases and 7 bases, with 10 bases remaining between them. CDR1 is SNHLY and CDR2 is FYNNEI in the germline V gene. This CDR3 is CASSGINQPQHF. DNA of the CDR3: TGTGCCAGCAGCGGCATCAACCAGCCCCAGCATTTT.

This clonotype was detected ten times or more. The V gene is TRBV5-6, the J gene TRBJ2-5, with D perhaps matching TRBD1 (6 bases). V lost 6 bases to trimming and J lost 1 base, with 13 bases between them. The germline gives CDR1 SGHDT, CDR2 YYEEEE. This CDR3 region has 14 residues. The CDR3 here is CASTQGILQETQYF. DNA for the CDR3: TGTGCCAGCACTCAGGGGATCCTCCAAGAGACCCAGTACTTC.

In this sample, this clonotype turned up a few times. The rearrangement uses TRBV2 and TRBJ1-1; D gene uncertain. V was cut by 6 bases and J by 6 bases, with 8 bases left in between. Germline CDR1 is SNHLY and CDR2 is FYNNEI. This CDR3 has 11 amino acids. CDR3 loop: CASRARPEAFF. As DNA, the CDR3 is TGTGCCAGCAGGGCCAGACCTGAAGCTTTCTTT.

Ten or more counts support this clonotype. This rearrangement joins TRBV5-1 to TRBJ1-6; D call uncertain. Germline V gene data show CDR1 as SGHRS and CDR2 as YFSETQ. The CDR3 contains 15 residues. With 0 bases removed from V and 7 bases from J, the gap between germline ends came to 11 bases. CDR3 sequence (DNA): TGCGCCAGCAGCTTGGATCCGGACCGCAATTCACCCCTCCACTTT. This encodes CASSLDPDRNSPLHF. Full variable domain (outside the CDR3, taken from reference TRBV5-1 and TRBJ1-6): KAGVTQTPRYLIKTRGQQVTLSCSPISGHRSVSWYQQTPGQGLQFLFEYFSETQRNKGNFPGRFSGRQFSNSRSEMNVSTLELGDSALYLCASSLDPDRNSPLHFGNGTRLTVT.

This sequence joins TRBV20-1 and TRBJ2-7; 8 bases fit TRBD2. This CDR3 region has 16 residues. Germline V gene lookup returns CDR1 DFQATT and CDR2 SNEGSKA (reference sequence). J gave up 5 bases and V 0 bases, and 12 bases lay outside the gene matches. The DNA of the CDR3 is TGCAGTGCTAGAGAGGGGCTAGCGGGTGGACGGGACGAGCAGTACTTC. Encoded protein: CSAREGLAGGRDEQYF.

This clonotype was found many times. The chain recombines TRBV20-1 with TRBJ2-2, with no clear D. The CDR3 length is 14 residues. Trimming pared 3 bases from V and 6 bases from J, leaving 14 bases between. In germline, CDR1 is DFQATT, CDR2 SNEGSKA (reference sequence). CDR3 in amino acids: CSARNMLVPGELFF. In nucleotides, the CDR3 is TGCAGTGCTAGGAATATGTTAGTGCCCGGGGAGCTGTTTTTT.

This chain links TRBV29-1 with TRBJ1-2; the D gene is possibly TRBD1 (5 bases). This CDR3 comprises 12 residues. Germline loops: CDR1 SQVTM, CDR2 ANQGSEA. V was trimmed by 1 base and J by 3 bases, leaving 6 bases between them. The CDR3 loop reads CSVEGGDYGYTF. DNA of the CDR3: TGCAGCGTTGAAGGGGGCGACTATGGCTACACCTTC.

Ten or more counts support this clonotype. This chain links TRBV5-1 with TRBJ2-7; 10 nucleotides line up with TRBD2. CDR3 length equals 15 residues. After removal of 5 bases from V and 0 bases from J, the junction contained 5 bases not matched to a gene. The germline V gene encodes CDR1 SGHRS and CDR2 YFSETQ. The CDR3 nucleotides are TGCGCCAGCAGTCTAGCTAGCGGGAGCTCCTACGAGCAGTACTTC. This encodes CASSLASGSSYEQYF.